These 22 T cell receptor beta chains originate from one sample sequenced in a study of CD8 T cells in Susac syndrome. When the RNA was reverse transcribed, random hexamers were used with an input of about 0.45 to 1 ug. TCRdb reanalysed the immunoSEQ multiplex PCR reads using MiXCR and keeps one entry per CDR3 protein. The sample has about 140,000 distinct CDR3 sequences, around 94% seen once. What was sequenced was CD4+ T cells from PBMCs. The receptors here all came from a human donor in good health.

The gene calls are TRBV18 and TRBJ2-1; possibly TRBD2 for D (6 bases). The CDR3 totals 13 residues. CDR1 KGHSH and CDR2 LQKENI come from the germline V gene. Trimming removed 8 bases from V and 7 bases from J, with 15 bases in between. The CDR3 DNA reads TGTGCCAGCACCGGGACTGTACGGAATGAGCAGTTCTTC. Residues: CASTGTVRNEQFF.

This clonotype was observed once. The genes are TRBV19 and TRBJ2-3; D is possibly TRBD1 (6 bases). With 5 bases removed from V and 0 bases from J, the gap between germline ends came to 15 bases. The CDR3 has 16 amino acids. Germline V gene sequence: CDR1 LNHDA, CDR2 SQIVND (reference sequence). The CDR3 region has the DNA TGTGCCAGTAGTGGTGAGGGGACACCAAGCACAGATACGCAGTATTTT. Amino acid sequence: CASSGEGTPSTDTQYF. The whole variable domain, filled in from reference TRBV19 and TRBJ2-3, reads DGGITQSPKYLFRKEGQNVTLSCEQNLNHDAMYWYRQDPGQGLRLIYYSQIVNDFQKGDIAEGYSVSREKKESFPLTVTSAQKNPTAFYLCASSGEGTPSTDTQYFGPGTRLTVL.

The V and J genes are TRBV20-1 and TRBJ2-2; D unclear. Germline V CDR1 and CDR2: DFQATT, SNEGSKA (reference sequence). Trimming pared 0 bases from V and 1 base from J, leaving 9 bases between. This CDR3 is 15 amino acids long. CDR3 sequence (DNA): TGCAGTGCTAGAGAACCCTTGGGGAACACCGGGGAGCTGTTTTTT. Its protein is CSAREPLGNTGELFF.

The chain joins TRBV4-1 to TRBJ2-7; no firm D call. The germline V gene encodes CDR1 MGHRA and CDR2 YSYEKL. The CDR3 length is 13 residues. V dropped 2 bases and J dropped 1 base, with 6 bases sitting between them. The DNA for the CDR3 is TGCGCCAGCAGCCAACTCCGGTCCTACGAGCAGTACTTC. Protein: CASSQLRSYEQYF.

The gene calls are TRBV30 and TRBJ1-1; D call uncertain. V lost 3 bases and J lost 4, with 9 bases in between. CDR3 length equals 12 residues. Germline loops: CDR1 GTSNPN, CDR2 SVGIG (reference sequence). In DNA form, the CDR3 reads TGTGCCTGGAGACCAGTGGGCACTGAAGCTTTCTTT. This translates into CAWRPVGTEAFF.

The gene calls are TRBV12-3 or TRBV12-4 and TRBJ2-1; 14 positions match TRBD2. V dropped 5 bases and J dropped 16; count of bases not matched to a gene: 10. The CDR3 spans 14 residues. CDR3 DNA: TGTGCCAGCAGTCGGACTGGACTAGCGGGAGGAATCTTCTTC. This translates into CASSRTGLAGGIFF.

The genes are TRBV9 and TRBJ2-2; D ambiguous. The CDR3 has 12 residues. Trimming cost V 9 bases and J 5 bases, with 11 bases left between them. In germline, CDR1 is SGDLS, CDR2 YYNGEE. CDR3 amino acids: CATGPSTGELFF. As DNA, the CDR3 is TGTGCCACTGGACCATCGACCGGGGAGCTGTTTTTT.

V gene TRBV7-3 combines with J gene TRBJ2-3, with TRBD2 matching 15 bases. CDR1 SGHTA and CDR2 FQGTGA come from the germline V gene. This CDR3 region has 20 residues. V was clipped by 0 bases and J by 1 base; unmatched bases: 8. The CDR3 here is CASSLTGLAGGPKRTDTQYF. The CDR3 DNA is TGTGCCAGCAGCTTAACGGGACTAGCGGGAGGCCCGAAGCGCACAGATACGCAGTATTTT.

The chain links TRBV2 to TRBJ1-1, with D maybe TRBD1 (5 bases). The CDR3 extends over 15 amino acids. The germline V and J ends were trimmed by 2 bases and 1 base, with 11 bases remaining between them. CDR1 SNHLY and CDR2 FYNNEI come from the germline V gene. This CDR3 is CASSEIRGENTEAFF. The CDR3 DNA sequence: TGTGCCAGCAGTGAAATTAGGGGCGAGAACACTGAAGCTTTCTTT.

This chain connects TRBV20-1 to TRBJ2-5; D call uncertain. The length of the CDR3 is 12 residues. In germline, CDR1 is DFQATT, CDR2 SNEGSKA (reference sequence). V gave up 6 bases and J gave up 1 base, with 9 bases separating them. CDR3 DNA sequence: TGCAGTGCCAGAAAGAGCCAAGAGACCCAGTACTTC. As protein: CSARKSQETQYF.

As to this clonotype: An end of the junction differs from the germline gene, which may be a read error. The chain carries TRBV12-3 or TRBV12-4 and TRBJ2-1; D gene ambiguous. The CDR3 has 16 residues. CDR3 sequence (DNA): TGCGCCAGCAGTCCTCCCCGAAGGGTAACCTACAATGAGCAGTTCTTC. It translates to CASSPPRRVTYNEQFF.

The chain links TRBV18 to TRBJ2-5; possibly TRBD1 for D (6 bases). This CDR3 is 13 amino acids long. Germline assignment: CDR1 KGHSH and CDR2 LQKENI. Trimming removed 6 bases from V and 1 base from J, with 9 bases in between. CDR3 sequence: CASSRDTQETQYF. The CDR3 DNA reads TGTGCCAGCTCCCGGGACACCCAAGAGACCCAGTACTTC.

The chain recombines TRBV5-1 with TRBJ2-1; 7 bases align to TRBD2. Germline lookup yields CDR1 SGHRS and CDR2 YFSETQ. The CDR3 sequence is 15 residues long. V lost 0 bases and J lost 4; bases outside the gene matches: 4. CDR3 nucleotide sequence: TGCGCCAGCAGCTTGGGCGGGAGCGCGTACAATGAGCAGTTCTTC. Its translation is CASSLGGSAYNEQFF.

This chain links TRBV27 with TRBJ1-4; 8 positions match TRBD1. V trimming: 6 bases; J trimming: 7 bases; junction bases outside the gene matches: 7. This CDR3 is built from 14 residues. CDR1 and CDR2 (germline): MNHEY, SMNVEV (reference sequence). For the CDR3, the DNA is TGTGCCAGCAGCCCCTCCGGGACAGGTGAAAAACTGTTTTTT. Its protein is CASSPSGTGEKLFF.

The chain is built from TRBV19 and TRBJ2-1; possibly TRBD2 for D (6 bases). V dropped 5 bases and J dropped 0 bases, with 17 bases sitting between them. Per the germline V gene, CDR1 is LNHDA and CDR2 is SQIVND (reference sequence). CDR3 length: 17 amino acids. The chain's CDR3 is CASSQELARYSYNEQFF. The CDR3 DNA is TGTGCCAGTAGTCAAGAACTAGCCAGATACTCCTACAATGAGCAGTTCTTC.

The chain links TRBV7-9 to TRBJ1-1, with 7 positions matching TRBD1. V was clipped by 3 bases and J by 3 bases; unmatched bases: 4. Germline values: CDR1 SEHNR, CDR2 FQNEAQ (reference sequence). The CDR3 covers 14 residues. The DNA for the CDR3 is TGTGCCAGCAGCTTGTCTACAGGGGACACTGAAGCTTTCTTT. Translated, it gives CASSLSTGDTEAFF.

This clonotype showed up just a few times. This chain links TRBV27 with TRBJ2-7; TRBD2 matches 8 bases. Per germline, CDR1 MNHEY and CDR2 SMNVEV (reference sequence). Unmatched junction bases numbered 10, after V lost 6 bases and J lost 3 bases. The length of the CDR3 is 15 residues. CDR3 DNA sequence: TGTGCCAGCAGCTCCTCGGGGGGGGCCAACTACGAGCAGTACTTC. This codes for CASSSSGGANYEQYF.

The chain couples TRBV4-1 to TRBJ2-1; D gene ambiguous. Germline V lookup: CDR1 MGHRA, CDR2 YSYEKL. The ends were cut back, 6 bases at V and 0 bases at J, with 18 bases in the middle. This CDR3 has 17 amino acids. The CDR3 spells CASRPLGLPSSYNEQFF. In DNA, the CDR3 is TGCGCCAGCAGGCCTTTGGGATTACCGAGCTCCTACAATGAGCAGTTCTTC.

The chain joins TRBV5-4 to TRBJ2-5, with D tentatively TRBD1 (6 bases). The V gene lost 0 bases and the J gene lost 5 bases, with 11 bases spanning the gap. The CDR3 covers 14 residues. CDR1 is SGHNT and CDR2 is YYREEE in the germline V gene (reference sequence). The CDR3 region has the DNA TGTGCCAGCAGCTTGGGCCAGGGGATGGAGACCCAGTACTTC. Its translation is CASSLGQGMETQYF. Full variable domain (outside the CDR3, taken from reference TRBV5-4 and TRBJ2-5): ETGVTQSPTHLIKTRGQQVTLRCSSQSGHNTVSWYQQALGQGPQFIFQYYREEENGRGNFPPRFSGLQFPNYSSELNVNALELDDSALYLCASSLGQGMETQYFGPGTRLLVL.

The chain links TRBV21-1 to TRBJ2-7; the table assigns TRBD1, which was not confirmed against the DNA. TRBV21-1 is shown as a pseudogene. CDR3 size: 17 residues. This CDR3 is CASSKGSTGQASYEQYF. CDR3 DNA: TGTGCCAGCAGCAAAGGGTCGACCGGGCAGGCTTCCTACGAGCAGTACTTC.

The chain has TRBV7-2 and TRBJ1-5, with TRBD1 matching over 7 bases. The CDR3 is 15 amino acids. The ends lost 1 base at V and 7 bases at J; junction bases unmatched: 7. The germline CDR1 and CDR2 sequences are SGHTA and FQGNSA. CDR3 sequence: CASSLVSGGYQPQHF. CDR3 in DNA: TGTGCCAGCAGCTTAGTGTCAGGGGGGTACCAGCCCCAGCATTTT. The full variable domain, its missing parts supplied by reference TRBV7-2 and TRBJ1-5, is GAGVSQSPSNKVTEKGKDVELRCDPISGHTALYWYRQSLGQGLEFLIYFQGNSAPDKSGLPSDRFSAERTGGSVSTLTIQRTQQEDSAVYLCASSLVSGGYQPQHFGDGTRLSIL.

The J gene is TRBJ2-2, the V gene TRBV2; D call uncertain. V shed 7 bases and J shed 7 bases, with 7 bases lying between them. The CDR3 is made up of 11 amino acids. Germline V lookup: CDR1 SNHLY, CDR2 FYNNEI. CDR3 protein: CASKKDGELFF. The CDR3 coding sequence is TGTGCCAGCAAGAAGGACGGGGAGCTGTTTTTT.